One and the same sample provided the 32 T cell receptor beta chains below, sequenced in a study of CD4+ T cells in melanoma. Libraries were prepared by immunoSEQ multiplex PCR; TCRdb keeps only in-frame clonotypes and omits some of them. The sample records roughly 18,000 clones, 83% being singletons. What was sequenced was cells from a culture (not recorded whether cultured in vitro). These receptors were collected from a human donor with melanoma.

The rearrangement links TRBV5-5 to TRBJ2-3; TRBD1 matches at 8 bases. With 4 bases clipped from V and 0 bases from J, the junction kept 4 bases outside the gene matches. CDR1 SGHKS and CDR2 YYEKEE come from the germline V gene (reference sequence). CDR3 size: 15 residues. The CDR3 coding sequence is TGTGCCAGCAGCGAAAACAGGGGGAGCACAGATACGCAGTATTTT. It translates to CASSENRGSTDTQYF.

The genes are TRBV12-5 and TRBJ1-3, with a tentative D call TRBD1 (5 bases). V was cut by 1 base and J by 0 bases, with 22 bases left in between. CDR3 size: 20 residues. CDR1 is LGHNT, CDR2 FRNRAP, per germline. The chain's CDR3 is CASGLDPMVRGLSSGNTIYF. In DNA, the CDR3 is TGTGCTAGTGGTTTGGATCCGATGGTTCGGGGCTTAAGCTCTGGAAACACCATATATTTT. Looking up the rest from reference TRBV12-5 and TRBJ1-3 gives the full variable domain: DARVTQTPRHKVTEMGQEVTMRCQPILGHNTVFWYRQTMMQGLELLAYFRNRAPLDDSGMPKDRFSAEMPDATLATLKIQPSEPRDSAVYFCASGLDPMVRGLSSGNTIYFGEGSWLTVV.

The chain combines TRBV6-4 with TRBJ2-1; 8 bases map to TRBD2. Trimming cost V 6 bases and J 9 bases; bases outside gene matches: 10. This CDR3 contains 14 residues. Germline V gene data show CDR1 as MRHNA and CDR2 as SNTAGT. The CDR3 coding sequence is TGTGCCAGCAGGAGGGCTAGCGGGTTAGGTGAGCAGTTCTTC. Encoded protein: CASRRASGLGEQFF.

The genes are TRBV13 and TRBJ1-1; 7 nucleotides line up with TRBD1. With V trimmed by 3 bases and J by 6 bases, 13 bases remained unmatched. This CDR3 has 16 amino acids. Germline-derived CDR1 and CDR2 are PRHDT and FYEKMQ (reference sequence). The CDR3 DNA reads as TGTGCCAGCAGCTTGCGGGGGGGAGGGGGCGCGGCTGAAGCTTTCTTT. It encodes CASSLRGGGGAAEAFF. Based on the CDR3 plus reference TRBV13 and TRBJ1-1, the full variable domain is AAGVIQSPRHLIKEKRETATLKCYPIPRHDTVYWYQQGPGQDPQFLISFYEKMQSDKGSIPDRFSAQQFSDYHSELNMSSLELGDSALYFCASSLRGGGGAAEAFFGQGTRLTVV.

The chain employs TRBV4-1 and TRBJ1-1; maybe TRBD1 (5 bases). The CDR3 spans 18 residues. Germline lookup yields CDR1 MGHRA and CDR2 YSYEKL. The V end lost 4 bases, the J end lost 2 bases, and 23 bases lay between the germline ends. This chain's CDR3 is CASSRGVFSRDSNTEAFF. For the CDR3, the DNA is TGCGCCAGCAGCCGGGGAGTTTTTTCCCGAGACAGTAACACTGAAGCTTTCTTT.

The V call is TRBV5-4, the J call TRBJ2-3; the match to TRBD2 covers 10 bases. CDR1 is SGHNT, CDR2 YYREEE, per germline (reference sequence). The CDR3 runs 16 residues. V was clipped by 4 bases and J by 5 bases; unmatched bases: 10. Here the CDR3 DNA reads TGTGCCAGCAGCACGGGGCCGGGACTAGCGAGAGATACGCAGTATTTT. Its protein is CASSTGPGLARDTQYF.

This clone appeared a few times. The rearrangement joins TRBV29-1 to TRBJ1-3; D remains ambiguous. CDR1 and CDR2 (germline): SQVTM, ANQGSEA. CDR3 size: 12 residues. V was cut by 4 bases and J by 7 bases, with 11 bases left in between. CDR3 nucleotide sequence: TGCAGCGTTGTGGGGTTTCGGAACACCATATATTTT. Amino acids: CSVVGFRNTIYF.

This chain uses TRBV5-1 with TRBJ2-7, with 11 bases matching TRBD1. The CDR3 runs to 13 residues. Germline loops: CDR1 SGHRS, CDR2 YFSETQ. V dropped 6 bases and J dropped 3; count of bases not matched to a gene: 2. Here the CDR3 reads CASKGQGDYEQYF. The CDR3, as DNA: TGCGCCAGCAAGGGACAGGGGGACTACGAGCAGTACTTC.

The rearrangement links TRBV15 to TRBJ2-1; weak D call: TRBD2 (7 bases). Trimming removed 9 bases at V and 9 bases at J, with 24 bases between. The CDR3 runs to 15 residues. In germline, CDR1 is LNHNV, CDR2 YYDKDF (reference sequence). This CDR3 reads CATRGTGGLMREQFF. The CDR3 nucleotides are TGTGCCACGCGGGGGACGGGGGGCCTAATGCGTGAGCAGTTCTTC. Full variable domain (rest looked up from reference TRBV15 and TRBJ2-1): DAMVIQNPRYQVTQFGKPVTLSCSQTLNHNVMYWYQQKSSQAPKLLFHYYDKDFNNEADTPDNFQSRRPNTSFCFLDIRSPGLGDTAMYLCATRGTGGLMREQFFGPGTRLTVL.

The chain couples TRBV11-3 to TRBJ2-1, with a possible D match to TRBD2 (6 bases). V was trimmed by 3 bases and J by 7 bases, leaving 16 bases between them. Germline V gives CDR1 SGHNT, CDR2 YENEEA. The CDR3 totals 15 residues. CDR3: CASSLGGGHGNEQFF. The CDR3 region has the DNA TGTGCCAGCAGCTTGGGAGGAGGTCACGGAAATGAGCAGTTCTTC.

The chain uses TRBV6-5 and TRBJ1-2; D uncertain. The V gene lost 4 bases and the J gene lost 6 bases, with 9 bases spanning the gap. This CDR3 contains 12 residues. CDR1 and CDR2 from the germline V gene are MNHEY and SVGAGI. The CDR3 spells CASSSPFNGYTF. CDR3 bases: TGTGCCAGCAGTTCCCCTTTCAATGGCTACACCTTC.

The chain combines TRBV5-6 with TRBJ1-6; TRBD1 is a possible D gene (5 bases). Trimming removed 2 bases from V and 9 bases from J, with 15 bases in between. The CDR3 consists of 15 residues. CDR1 is SGHDT and CDR2 is YYEEEE in the germline V gene. Written as DNA, the CDR3 is TGTGCCAGCAGCTTTGGGCGCAGGGCAGGTTCACCCCTCCACTTT. This encodes CASSFGRRAGSPLHF.

V usage is TRBV7-9 and J usage is TRBJ1-2, with 9 nucleotides matching TRBD1. The CDR3 loop spans 14 amino acids. J gave up 12 bases and V 5 bases, and 13 bases lay outside the gene matches. Germline lookup yields CDR1 SEHNR and CDR2 FQNEAQ (reference sequence). The CDR3 nucleotides read TGTGCCAGCAGCCCACTACAGGGGGCCCCCGGGCACACCTTC. Its protein is CASSPLQGAPGHTF.

The CDR3 sequence is CASSISPQGSYEQYF. For the CDR3, the DNA is TGTGCCAGTAGTATTTCCCCACAGGGGAGCTACGAGCAGTACTTC. The J gene is TRBJ2-7, the V gene TRBV19; 7 bases fit TRBD1. Trimming cost V 3 bases and J 3 bases; bases outside gene matches: 8. This CDR3 has 15 residues. The germline gives CDR1 LNHDA, CDR2 SQIVND (reference sequence).

V usage is TRBV18 and J usage is TRBJ2-1; D gene unclear. The germline gives CDR1 KGHSH, CDR2 LQKENI. This CDR3 region has 18 residues. V was cut by 6 bases and J by 0 bases, with 21 bases left in between. CDR3 region: CASSPRSQTASSYNEQFF. CDR3 bases: TGTGCCAGCTCGCCAAGATCGCAGACGGCCAGCTCCTACAATGAGCAGTTCTTC.

The chain combines TRBV10-3 with TRBJ1-2, with a tentative D call TRBD1 (5 bases). The V gene lost 5 bases and the J gene lost 3 bases, with 13 bases spanning the gap. Germline lookup yields CDR1 ENHRY and CDR2 SYGVKD. This CDR3 spans 14 amino acids. Written as DNA, the CDR3 is TGTGCCATCAGTCAGGGACTGGTAGACTATGGCTACACCTTC. Translation gives CAISQGLVDYGYTF.

The genes are TRBV13 and TRBJ1-4; the D is unclear. Trimming took off 2 bases at V and 8 bases at J, with 21 bases between the two ends. CDR1 is PRHDT, CDR2 FYEKMQ, per germline (reference sequence). This CDR3 is 17 amino acids long. As DNA, the CDR3 is TGTGCCAGCAGCTTAAAAGTTGGCGAGGGATTGATGGAAAAACTGTTTTTT. It yields the protein CASSLKVGEGLMEKLFF.

The rearrangement joins TRBV6-6 to TRBJ1-6; D not certain. The germline gives CDR1 MNHNY, CDR2 SVGAGI (reference sequence). The CDR3 spans 12 residues. V lost 3 bases to trimming and J lost 9 bases, with 6 bases between them. CDR3 sequence (DNA): TGTGCCAGCAGTTATGGGGTTTCACCCCTCCACTTT. Amino acids: CASSYGVSPLHF.

This clone occurred once. The chain combines TRBV7-8 with TRBJ2-2; perhaps D is TRBD1 or TRBD2 (5 bases each). V lost 3 bases, J lost 0 bases, and 14 bases lay in between. The CDR3 has 17 amino acids. Germline CDR1 is SGHVS and CDR2 is FQNEAQ. CDR3 region: CASSFITGTANTGELFF. DNA for the CDR3: TGTGCCAGCAGCTTCATCACCGGGACCGCGAACACCGGGGAGCTGTTTTTT.

This chain uses TRBV5-1 with TRBJ1-6; D is uncertain. Trimming shortened V by 0 bases and J by 10 bases, and 14 bases separated the two germline ends. The CDR3 has 15 amino acids. Germline assignment: CDR1 SGHRS and CDR2 YFSETQ. CDR3 nucleotides: TGCGCCAGCAGCTTGGCCACCGGGTCGGAATCACCCCTCCACTTT. Its translation: CASSLATGSESPLHF.

This chain links TRBV5-5 with TRBJ1-1; possibly TRBD1 for D (5 bases). V lost 6 bases to trimming and J lost 0 bases, with 18 bases between them. The CDR3 sequence is 16 residues long. CDR1 and CDR2 (germline): SGHKS, YYEKEE (reference sequence). This CDR3 reads CASMGEGRMVNTEAFF. The CDR3 DNA sequence: TGTGCCAGCATGGGGGAAGGGAGAATGGTGAACACTGAAGCTTTCTTT.

This clone came up once. The chain recombines TRBV29-1 with TRBJ2-7, with 10 bases that match TRBD1. V dropped 6 bases and J dropped 5; count of bases not matched to a gene: 10. The V gene's germline CDR1 is SQVTM and CDR2 ANQGSEA. The CDR3 is 14 residues long. The CDR3 nucleotides read TGCAGCGTCCTCGGGGGGACAGGGGTGGACGAGCAGTACTTC. It encodes CSVLGGTGVDEQYF.

The genes are TRBV30 and TRBJ1-1; weak D call: TRBD1 (6 bases). The CDR3 is made up of 13 amino acids. Trimming pared 3 bases from V and 2 bases from J, leaving 10 bases between. Looked up from germline, CDR1 is GTSNPN and CDR2 is SVGIG (reference sequence). The DNA for the CDR3 is TGTGCCTGGAGCGTACAGGGTAACACTGAAGCTTTCTTT. Translated, it gives CAWSVQGNTEAFF. The full variable domain, its missing parts supplied by reference TRBV30 and TRBJ1-1, is SQTIHQWPATLVQPVGSPLSLECTVEGTSNPNLYWYRQAAGRGLQLLFYSVGIGQISSEVPQNLSASRPQDRQFILSSKKLLLSDSGFYLCAWSVQGNTEAFFGQGTRLTVV.

The chain has TRBV5-1 and TRBJ1-1, with D uncertain. The CDR3 consists of 15 residues. Germline CDR1 reads SGHRS; CDR2 reads YFSETQ. Trimming stripped 0 bases from V and 3 bases from J, with 12 bases between. CDR3 amino acids: CASSLAANLDTEAFF. CDR3 nucleotide sequence: TGCGCCAGCAGCTTGGCCGCGAACTTAGACACTGAAGCTTTCTTT.

The rearrangement joins TRBV6-1 to TRBJ2-7; unclear D gene. CDR1 and CDR2 (germline): MNHNS, SASEGT. V gave up 7 bases and J gave up 6 bases, with 16 bases separating them. CDR3 size: 13 residues. CDR3 protein: CASTLLESGEQYF. In DNA, the CDR3 is TGTGCCAGCACCCTCCTAGAGTCCGGCGAGCAGTACTTC.

The chain couples TRBV18 to TRBJ1-6, with 7 bases matching TRBD1. Germline-derived CDR1 and CDR2 are KGHSH and LQKENI. Germline trimming cut 4 bases from V and 8 bases from J; bases unmatched to any gene: 5. The CDR3 is made up of 14 amino acids. The CDR3 protein is CASSRDRPYSPLHF. In DNA, the CDR3 is TGTGCCAGCTCACGGGACAGACCTTATTCACCCCTCCACTTT.

The gene calls are TRBV18 and TRBJ1-6; tentative D call: TRBD1 (6 bases). This CDR3 region has 14 residues. V lost 3 bases and J lost 9, with 12 bases in between. Germline CDR1 KGHSH, CDR2 LQKENI. The CDR3 DNA reads TGTGCCAGCTCACCCAACGGGGGCGGTTCACCCCTCCACTTT. It is translated as CASSPNGGGSPLHF.

The CDR3 loop reads CASSRRERETQYF. DNA of the CDR3: TGCGCCAGCAGCAGGAGGGAACGAGAGACCCAGTACTTC. The chain joins TRBV5-1 to TRBJ2-5, with D tentatively TRBD2 (6 bases). V lost 4 bases and J lost 4, with 11 bases in between. Germline-derived CDR1 and CDR2 are SGHRS and YFSETQ. CDR3 size: 13 residues.

The rearrangement links TRBV9 to TRBJ1-1; D gene unclear. Per the germline V gene, CDR1 is SGDLS and CDR2 is YYNGEE. V gave up 0 bases and J gave up 1 base, with 7 bases separating them. The CDR3 covers 14 residues. CDR3 DNA: TGTGCCAGCAGCGTAGCTAGAACGAACACTGAAGCTTTCTTT. Its translation: CASSVARTNTEAFF. Full variable domain (missing parts from reference TRBV9 and TRBJ1-1): DSGVTQTPKHLITATGQRVTLRCSPRSGDLSVYWYQQSLDQGLQFLIQYYNGEERAKGNILERFSAQQFPDLHSELNLSSLELGDSALYFCASSVARTNTEAFFGQGTRLTVV.

This clone was picked up one time. CDR3 sequence: CASSQGQGQETQYF. As DNA, the CDR3 is TGTGCCAGCAGCCAAGGACAGGGACAAGAGACCCAGTACTTC. This chain connects TRBV5-6 to TRBJ2-5; the match to TRBD1 covers 8 bases. The CDR3 length is 14 residues. Germline CDR1 is SGHDT and CDR2 is YYEEEE. With 4 bases clipped from V and 2 bases from J, the junction kept 4 bases outside the gene matches.

The J gene is TRBJ2-3, the V gene TRBV5-1; perhaps TRBD2 as D (7 bases). Trimming cost V 0 bases and J 2 bases, with 13 bases left between them. CDR1 is SGHRS, CDR2 YFSETQ, per germline. This CDR3 region has 16 residues. CDR3 loop: CASSLGRGGYTDTQYF. CDR3 in DNA: TGCGCCAGCAGCTTGGGTAGGGGGGGTTACACAGATACGCAGTATTTT. The entire variable domain, with the rest obtained from reference TRBV5-1 and TRBJ2-3, is as follows: KAGVTQTPRYLIKTRGQQVTLSCSPISGHRSVSWYQQTPGQGLQFLFEYFSETQRNKGNFPGRFSGRQFSNSRSEMNVSTLELGDSALYLCASSLGRGGYTDTQYFGPGTRLTVL.

This clone turned up a few times. This chain links TRBV9 with TRBJ2-1; 9 bases map to TRBD1. The CDR3 is 16 amino acids. CDR1 and CDR2 (germline): SGDLS, YYNGEE. V lost 4 bases to trimming and J lost 7 bases; unmatched junction nucleotides: 12. The CDR3 sequence is CASSPRLRDRANEQFF. The CDR3 DNA reads as TGTGCCAGCAGCCCACGCCTCCGGGACAGGGCAAATGAGCAGTTCTTC.